This T cell receptor (beta chain) was found in a study of T cell responses to AZD1222 COVID-19 vaccine. Study-level points and caveats: No day 14 peak samples; only post-peak repertoires were characterized. CD4 TCRs linked to vaccination spanned spike, dominating at 160-218 and 743-854. It should be noted that donors were predominantly white British and more often female, and clonal diversity was possibly underestimated. Compared with day 0, the breadth and depth of the Spike-specific TCR repertoire rose significantly after two doses of AZD1222.

This CDR3 has 13 residues. The J segment lost 4 bases and the V segment lost 4 bases, leaving 6 bases of the junction unmatched. CDR1 and CDR2 (germline): SQVTM, ANQGSEA. Worth noting for this clone: The antigen is not known.

Sequencing used immunoSEQ multiplex PCR; TCRdb keeps in-frame clones, though not all of them. The data show 93,000 or so clones, with 80% to 95% seen just once and 4.5% to 5.5% held by the top ten. The source was peripheral blood, collected on day 0 of AZD1222 vaccination. This sequence originates from an adult in good health. The chain recombines TRBV29-1 with TRBJ2-5, with 7 bases that match TRBD2. The CDR3 loop is CSVVPGRGETQYF. The DNA for the CDR3 is TGCAGCGTTGTTCCAGGGAGGGGAGAGACCCAGTACTTC. Looking up the rest from reference TRBV29-1 and TRBJ2-5 gives the full variable domain: SAVISQKPSRDICQRGTSLTIQCQVDSQVTMMFWYRQQPGQSLTLIATANQGSEATYESGFVIDKFPISRPNLTFSTLTVSNMSPEDSSIYLCSVVPGRGETQYFGPGTRLLVL.